This T cell receptor (beta chain) was identified in a study of T cells in severe cutaneous drug reactions. According to its frequency, this clonotype is medium-sized. Germline V gene lookup returns CDR1 SGHTA and CDR2 FQGNSA. The CDR3 loop spans 14 amino acids. The patients sequenced had a carbamazepine-induced Stevens-Johnson syndrome or toxic epidermal necrolysis reaction. TCR subtype-specific primers in iRepertoire multiplex PCR prepared libraries for bulk and single-cell sequencing. From its re-call of the multiplex PCR reads, TCRdb lists each CDR3 protein once, without DNA. The sample holds 950 to 1,500 distinct CDR3 sequences.

The chain has TRBV7-2 and TRBJ2-5. The clonotype originates from a human donor with a severe cutaneous adverse drug reaction. The sequencing input was PBMCs. The CDR3 loop reads CASSLSRAQETQYF.